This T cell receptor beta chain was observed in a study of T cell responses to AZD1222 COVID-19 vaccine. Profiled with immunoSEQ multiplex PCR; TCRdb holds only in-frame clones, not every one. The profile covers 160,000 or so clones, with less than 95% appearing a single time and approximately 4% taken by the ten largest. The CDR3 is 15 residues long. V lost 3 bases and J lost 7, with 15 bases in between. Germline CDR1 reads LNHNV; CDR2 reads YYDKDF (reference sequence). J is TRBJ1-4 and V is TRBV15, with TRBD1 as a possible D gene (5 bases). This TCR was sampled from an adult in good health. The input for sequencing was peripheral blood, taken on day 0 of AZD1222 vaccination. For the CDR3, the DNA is TGTGCCACCAGCAGGATGAGGGGTCCGGGTGAAAAACTGTTTTTT. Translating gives CATSRMRGPGEKLFF.